The source of this TCR beta chain is a study of blood T cells in healthy people across ages. The study, taken as a whole, reports: Higher diversity, along with more naive CD4+ cells, distinguished long-lived donors from aged donors.

Regarding this clonotype: Its antigen remains unidentified.

Trimming took off 4 bases at V and 3 bases at J, with 18 bases between the two ends. This CDR3 has 16 amino acids. Germline loops: CDR1 SGHRS, CDR2 YFSETQ. Alongside a J-beta primer mix, a sample-barcoded 5' primer served in a second PCR lasting about 7 to 11 cycles. TCRdb fed the 5' RACE reads into MiXCR, producing one record per CDR3 protein. The table includes 650,000 to 1,000,000 distinct CDR3 sequences, roughly 40% detected once. This clonotype originated in a young man in good health. The chain uses TRBV5-1 and TRBJ2-3; D could derive from TRBD1 or TRBD2 (5 bases each). Sequenced input: blood. The chain's CDR3 is CASSPAPGRGTDTQYF. As DNA, the CDR3 is TGCGCCAGCAGCCCTGCCCCAGGGCGAGGGACAGATACGCAGTATTTT.